The clone carrying this T cell receptor (beta chain) was found once. Its antigen is still unknown. The source of the sample is a study of shared clonotypes between healthy human individuals. Study overall: Every donor yielded three CD4 naive, three CD4 memory, two CD8 naive and one CD8 memory plate. Study-wide findings and caveats: Clonotype sharing among donors was thought likely to change with sequencing depth.

TCRdb's copy holds only in-frame clones and misses some; the assay was immunoSEQ multiplex PCR. The sample shows approximately 2,300,000 clones, about nine tenths of them seen only once. All donors were healthy HIV-negative adults lacking recent acute infections or vaccinations. The CDR3 has 14 residues. The V gene lost 0 bases and the J gene lost 7 bases, with 13 bases spanning the gap. CDR1 and CDR2 from the germline V gene are SGHRS and YFSETQ. The rearrangement links TRBV5-1 to TRBJ2-5, with a weak D call TRBD2 (5 bases). The TCR comes from a man between 18 and 35 years old in good health. Some clones in this sample may be carry-over from other donors' samples. The sequencing input was naive CD4+ T cells from PBMCs. The subset here: CD45RA+ positively selected. The CDR3 loop reads CASSLGIGGVTQYF. CDR3 sequence (DNA): TGCGCCAGCAGCTTGGGAATAGGAGGAGTGACCCAGTACTTC.